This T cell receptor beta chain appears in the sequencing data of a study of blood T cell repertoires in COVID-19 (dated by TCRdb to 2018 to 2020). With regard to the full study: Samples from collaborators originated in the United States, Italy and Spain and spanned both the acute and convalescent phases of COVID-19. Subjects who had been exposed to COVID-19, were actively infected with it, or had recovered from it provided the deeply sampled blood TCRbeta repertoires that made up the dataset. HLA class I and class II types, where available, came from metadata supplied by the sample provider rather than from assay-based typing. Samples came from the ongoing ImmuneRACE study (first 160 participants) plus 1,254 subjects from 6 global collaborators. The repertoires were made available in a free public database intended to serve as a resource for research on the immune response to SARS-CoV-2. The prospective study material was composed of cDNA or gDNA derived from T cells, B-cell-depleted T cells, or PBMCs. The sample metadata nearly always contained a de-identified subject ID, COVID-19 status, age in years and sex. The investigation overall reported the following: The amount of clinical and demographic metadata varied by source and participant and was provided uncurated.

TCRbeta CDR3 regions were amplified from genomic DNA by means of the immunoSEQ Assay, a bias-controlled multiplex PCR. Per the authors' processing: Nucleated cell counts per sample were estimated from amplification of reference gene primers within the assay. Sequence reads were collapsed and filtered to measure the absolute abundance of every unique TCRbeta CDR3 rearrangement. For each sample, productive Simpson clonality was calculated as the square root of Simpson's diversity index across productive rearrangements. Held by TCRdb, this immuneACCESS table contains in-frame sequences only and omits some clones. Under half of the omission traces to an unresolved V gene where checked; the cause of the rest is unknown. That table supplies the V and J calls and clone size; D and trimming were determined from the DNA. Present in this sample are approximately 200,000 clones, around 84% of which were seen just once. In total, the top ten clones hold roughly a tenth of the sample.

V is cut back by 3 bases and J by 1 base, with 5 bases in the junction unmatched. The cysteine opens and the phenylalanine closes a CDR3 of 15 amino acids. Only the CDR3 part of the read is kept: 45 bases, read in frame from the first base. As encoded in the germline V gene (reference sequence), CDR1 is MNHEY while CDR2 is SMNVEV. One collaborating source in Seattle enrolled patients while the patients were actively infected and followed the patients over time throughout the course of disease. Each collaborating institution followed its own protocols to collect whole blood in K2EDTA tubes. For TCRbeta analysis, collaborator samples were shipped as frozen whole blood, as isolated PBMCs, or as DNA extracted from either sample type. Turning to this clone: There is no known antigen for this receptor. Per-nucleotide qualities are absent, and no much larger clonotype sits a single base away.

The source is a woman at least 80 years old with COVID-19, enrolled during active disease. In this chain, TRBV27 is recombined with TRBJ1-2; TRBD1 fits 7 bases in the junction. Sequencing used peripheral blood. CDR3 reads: CASSLSGTVNYGYTF. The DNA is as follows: TGTGCCAGCAGTTTGTCCGGGACAGTTAACTATGGCTACACCTTC.